This TCR beta chain was observed in a study of regulatory T cells in long-lasting Graves disease. Relying on iRepertoire HTBI primers and Arm-PCR of CDR3 regions, the team built TCR beta libraries. TCRdb analysed the multiplex PCR reads with MiXCR anew, one entry per CDR3 protein. Counted here are around 480,000 distinct CDR3 sequences, around 15% occurring once; the ten biggest clones make up 9% to 15%. The CDR3 runs 14 residues. The V segment lost 9 bases and the J segment 7 bases; nucleotides outside the gene matches: 10. CDR1 and CDR2 from the germline V gene are KGHDR and SFDVKD. Specified time point: newly diagnosed GD, antithyroid drugs for less than 3 months. PBMC RNA served as the TCR library source. Per American Thyroid Association guidelines, Graves' disease was diagnosed. There are many counts of this clonotype. Separately, the same data were catalogued under a study of T cells in Graves' hyperthyroidism and ophthalmopathy. From that study: The study used the HTBI primer set for a first-round RT-PCR of the TCR CDR3. Model output signaled ophthalmopathy a median approximately 6 months ahead of onset.

Material: peripheral blood mononuclear cells (PBMCs), obtained at new diagnosis, from a patient treated with antithyroid drugs. The chain employs TRBV24-1 and TRBJ2-5; 10 bases are a match to TRBD2. This receptor was identified in a man in his forties with Graves disease. The CDR3 region has the DNA TGTGCCACCCGCCCAGCGGGAGGGCCCTGGACCCAGTACTTC. Residues: CATRPAGGPWTQYF.